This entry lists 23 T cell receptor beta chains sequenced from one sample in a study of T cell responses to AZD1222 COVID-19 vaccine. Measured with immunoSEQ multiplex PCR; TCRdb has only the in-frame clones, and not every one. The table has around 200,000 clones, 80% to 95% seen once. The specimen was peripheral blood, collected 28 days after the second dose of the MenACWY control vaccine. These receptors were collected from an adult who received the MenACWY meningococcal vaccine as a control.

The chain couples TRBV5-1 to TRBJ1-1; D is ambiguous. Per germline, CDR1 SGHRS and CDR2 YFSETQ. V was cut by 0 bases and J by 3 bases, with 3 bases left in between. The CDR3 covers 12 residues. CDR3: CASSLADTEAFF. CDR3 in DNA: TGCGCCAGCAGCTTGGCAGACACTGAAGCTTTCTTT.

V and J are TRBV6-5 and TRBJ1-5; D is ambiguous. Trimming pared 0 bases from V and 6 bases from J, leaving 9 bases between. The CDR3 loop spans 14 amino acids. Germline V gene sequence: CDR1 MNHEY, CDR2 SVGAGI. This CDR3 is CASSYSGSGQPQHF. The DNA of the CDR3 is TGTGCCAGCAGTTACTCCGGGTCGGGTCAGCCCCAGCATTTT.

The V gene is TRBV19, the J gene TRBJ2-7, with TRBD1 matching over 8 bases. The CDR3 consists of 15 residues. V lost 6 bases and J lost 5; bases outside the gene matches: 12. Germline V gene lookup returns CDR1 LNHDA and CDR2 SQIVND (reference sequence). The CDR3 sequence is CASSHRQGLGHEQYF. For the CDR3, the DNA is TGTGCCAGTAGCCACCGACAGGGGTTGGGACACGAGCAGTACTTC. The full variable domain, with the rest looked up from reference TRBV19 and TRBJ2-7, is DGGITQSPKYLFRKEGQNVTLSCEQNLNHDAMYWYRQDPGQGLRLIYYSQIVNDFQKGDIAEGYSVSREKKESFPLTVTSAQKNPTAFYLCASSHRQGLGHEQYFGPGTRLTVT.

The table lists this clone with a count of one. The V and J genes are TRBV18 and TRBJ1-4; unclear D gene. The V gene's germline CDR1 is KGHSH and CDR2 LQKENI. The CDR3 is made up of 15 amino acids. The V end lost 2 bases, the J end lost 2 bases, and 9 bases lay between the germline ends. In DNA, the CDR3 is TGTGCCAGCTCACCAGGAAGCCGTACTAATGAAAAACTGTTTTTT. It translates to CASSPGSRTNEKLFF.

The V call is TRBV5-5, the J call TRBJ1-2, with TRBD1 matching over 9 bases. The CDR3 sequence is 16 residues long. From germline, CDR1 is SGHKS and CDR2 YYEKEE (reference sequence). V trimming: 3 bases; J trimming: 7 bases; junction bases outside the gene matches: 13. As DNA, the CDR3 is TGTGCCAGCAGCTCGGGACAGGGCTTGGTTAAGAGTGGCTACACCTTC. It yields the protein CASSSGQGLVKSGYTF.

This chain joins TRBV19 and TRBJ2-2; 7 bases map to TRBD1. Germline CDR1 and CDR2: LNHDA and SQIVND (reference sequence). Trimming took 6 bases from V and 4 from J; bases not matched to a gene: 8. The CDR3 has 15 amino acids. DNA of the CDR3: TGTGCCAGTAGAGATAAGGGGACAGTCACCGGGGAGCTGTTTTTT. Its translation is CASRDKGTVTGELFF.

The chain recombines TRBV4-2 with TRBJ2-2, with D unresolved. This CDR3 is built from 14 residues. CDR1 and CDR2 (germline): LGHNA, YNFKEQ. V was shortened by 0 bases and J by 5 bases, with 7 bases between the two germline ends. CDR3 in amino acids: CASSQERVTGELFF. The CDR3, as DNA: TGTGCCAGCAGCCAAGAGCGCGTAACCGGGGAGCTGTTTTTT.

The CDR3 DNA follows: TGTGCCAGCGGATTCCCGGACTATGGCTACACCTTC. Amino acid sequence: CASGFPDYGYTF. The chain links TRBV5-6 to TRBJ1-2; unclear D gene. The CDR3 loop spans 12 amino acids. The V end lost 7 bases, the J end lost 3 bases, and 10 bases lay between the germline ends. CDR1 is SGHDT and CDR2 is YYEEEE in the germline V gene.

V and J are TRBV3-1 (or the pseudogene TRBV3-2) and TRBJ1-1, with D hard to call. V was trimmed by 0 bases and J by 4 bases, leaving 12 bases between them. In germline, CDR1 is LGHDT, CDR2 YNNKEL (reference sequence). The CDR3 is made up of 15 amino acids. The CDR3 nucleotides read TGTGCCAGCAGCCAAGACCTTACGACGGCCACTGAAGCTTTCTTT. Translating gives CASSQDLTTATEAFF.

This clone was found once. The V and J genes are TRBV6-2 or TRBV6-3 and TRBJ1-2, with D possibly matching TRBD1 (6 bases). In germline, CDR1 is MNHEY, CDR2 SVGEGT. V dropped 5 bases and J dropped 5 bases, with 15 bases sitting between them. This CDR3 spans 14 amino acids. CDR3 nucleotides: TGTGCCAGCAGTCTACTGGGGACACTGTATGGCTACACCTTC. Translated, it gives CASSLLGTLYGYTF.

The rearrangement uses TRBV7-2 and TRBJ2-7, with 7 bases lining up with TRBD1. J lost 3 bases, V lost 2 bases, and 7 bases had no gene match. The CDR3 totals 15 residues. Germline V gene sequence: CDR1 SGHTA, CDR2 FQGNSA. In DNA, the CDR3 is TGTGCCAGCAGCTTATCGGGACAGAGAAACTACGAGCAGTACTTC. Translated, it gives CASSLSGQRNYEQYF.

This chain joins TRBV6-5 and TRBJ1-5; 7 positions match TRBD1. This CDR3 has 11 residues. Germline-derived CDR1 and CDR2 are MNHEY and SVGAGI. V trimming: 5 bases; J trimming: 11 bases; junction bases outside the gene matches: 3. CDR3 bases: TGTGCCAGCAGTAACCAGGGGGCCCAGCATTTT. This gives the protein CASSNQGAQHF.

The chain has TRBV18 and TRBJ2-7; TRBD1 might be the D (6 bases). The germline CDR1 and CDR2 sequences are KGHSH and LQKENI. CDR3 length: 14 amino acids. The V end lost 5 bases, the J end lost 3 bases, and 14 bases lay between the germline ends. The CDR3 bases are TGTGCCAGCTCAGACCAGGGGATCTTCTACGAGCAGTACTTC. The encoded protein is CASSDQGIFYEQYF.

In DNA form, the CDR3 reads TGTGCCAGCAGCTTAGCGACGGGACAGGGTCGGGGTTATTCACCCCTCCACTTT. Protein product: CASSLATGQGRGYSPLHF. The chain uses TRBV11-2 and TRBJ1-6, with TRBD1 identical over 9 bases. CDR3 length equals 18 residues. Germline loops: CDR1 SGHAT, CDR2 FQNNGV. The V segment lost 1 base and the J segment 8 bases; nucleotides outside the gene matches: 12.

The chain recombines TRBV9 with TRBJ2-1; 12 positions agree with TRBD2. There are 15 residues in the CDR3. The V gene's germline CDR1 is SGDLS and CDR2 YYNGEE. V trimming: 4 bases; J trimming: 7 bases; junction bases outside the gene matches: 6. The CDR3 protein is CASSPTSGGPNEQFF. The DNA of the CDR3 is TGTGCCAGCAGCCCGACTAGCGGGGGTCCTAATGAGCAGTTCTTC.

The CDR3 nucleotides read TGTGCCAGCAGTCCACCGGGGAGGTCACCCCTCCACTTT. The encoded protein is CASSPPGRSPLHF. The chain is built from TRBV7-8 and TRBJ1-6, with D unresolved. V was clipped by 6 bases and J by 10 bases, with 13 bases between them. Germline assignment: CDR1 SGHVS and CDR2 FQNEAQ. The length of the CDR3 is 13 residues.

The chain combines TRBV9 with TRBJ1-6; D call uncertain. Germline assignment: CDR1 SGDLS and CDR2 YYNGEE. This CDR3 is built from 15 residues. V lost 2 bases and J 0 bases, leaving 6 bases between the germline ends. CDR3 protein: CASSVSSSYNSPLHF. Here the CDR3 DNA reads TGTGCCAGCAGCGTCTCAAGCTCCTATAATTCACCCCTCCACTTT.

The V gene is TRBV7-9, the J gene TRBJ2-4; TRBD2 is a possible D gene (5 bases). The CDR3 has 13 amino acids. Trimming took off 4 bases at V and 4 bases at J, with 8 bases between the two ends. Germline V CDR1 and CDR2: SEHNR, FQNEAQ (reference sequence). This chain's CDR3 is CASSYREKNIQYF. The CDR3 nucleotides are TGTGCCAGCAGCTACCGGGAAAAAAACATTCAGTACTTC.

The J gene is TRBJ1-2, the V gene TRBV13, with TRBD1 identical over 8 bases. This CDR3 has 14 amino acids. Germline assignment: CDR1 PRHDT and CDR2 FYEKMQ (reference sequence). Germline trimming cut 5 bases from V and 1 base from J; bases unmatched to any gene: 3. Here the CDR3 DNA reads TGTGCCAGCAGCCCAGGACAGGGTAACTATGGCTACACCTTC. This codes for CASSPGQGNYGYTF.

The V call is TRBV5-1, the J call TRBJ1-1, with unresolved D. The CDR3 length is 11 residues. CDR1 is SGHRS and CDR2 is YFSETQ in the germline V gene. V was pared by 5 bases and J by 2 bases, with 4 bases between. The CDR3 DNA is TGCGCCAGCAGGTCTAACACTGAAGCTTTCTTT. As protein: CASRSNTEAFF.

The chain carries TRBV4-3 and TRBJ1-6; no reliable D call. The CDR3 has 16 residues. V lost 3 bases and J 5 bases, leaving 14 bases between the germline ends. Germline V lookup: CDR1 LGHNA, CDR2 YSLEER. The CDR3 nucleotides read TGCGCCAGCAGCCATCCGGACGGAAGGGATAATTCACCCCTCCACTTT. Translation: CASSHPDGRDNSPLHF.

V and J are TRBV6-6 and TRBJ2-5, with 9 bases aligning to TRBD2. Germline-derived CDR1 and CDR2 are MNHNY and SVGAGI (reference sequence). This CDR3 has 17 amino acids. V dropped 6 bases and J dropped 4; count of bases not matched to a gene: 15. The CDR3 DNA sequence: TGTGCCAGCAGCCGATCTGAGGGCAGCGGGGGGCGAGAGACCCAGTACTTC. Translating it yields CASSRSEGSGGRETQYF.

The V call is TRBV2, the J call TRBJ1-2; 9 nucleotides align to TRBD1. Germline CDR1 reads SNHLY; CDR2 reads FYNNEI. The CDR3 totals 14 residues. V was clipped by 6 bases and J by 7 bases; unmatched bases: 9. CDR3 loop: CASSVGTGTGGYTF. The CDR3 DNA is TGTGCCAGCAGCGTTGGGACAGGGACGGGTGGCTACACCTTC.